The 32 T cell receptor beta chains in this list originate from one sample, sequenced in a study of blood T cell repertoires in COVID-19. The assay was immunoSEQ multiplex PCR, and TCRdb's table has in-frame clones only and misses some. The top ten hold roughly 15% of the sample, which has about 60,000 clones, 84% seen once. The material sequenced was peripheral blood. All receptors derive from a man between 70 and 80 years old with active COVID-19.

The V call is TRBV5-6, the J call TRBJ1-6; 7 nucleotides match TRBD1. V shed 2 bases, J shed 0 bases, and the junction held 8 bases outside the gene matches. CDR1 and CDR2 (germline): SGHDT, YYEEEE. CDR3 length: 18 residues. DNA of the CDR3: TGTGCCAGCAGCTTCGCCGGGACAGTAGTCTCCTATAATTCACCCCTCCACTTT. Translated: CASSFAGTVVSYNSPLHF.

V and J are TRBV5-1 and TRBJ2-7; perhaps TRBD2 as D (5 bases). Germline V gene data show CDR1 as SGHRS and CDR2 as YFSETQ. This CDR3 is 13 amino acids long. Trimming left V 2 bases short and J 1 base short, with 7 bases between. The CDR3 is CASSFTGSYEQYF. In DNA form, the CDR3 reads TGCGCCAGCAGCTTCACGGGGTCCTACGAGCAGTACTTC. The full variable domain, rest sourced from reference TRBV5-1 and TRBJ2-7, is KAGVTQTPRYLIKTRGQQVTLSCSPISGHRSVSWYQQTPGQGLQFLFEYFSETQRNKGNFPGRFSGRQFSNSRSEMNVSTLELGDSALYLCASSFTGSYEQYFGPGTRLTVT.

V gene TRBV5-1 combines with J gene TRBJ2-1; tentative D call: TRBD1 (6 bases). This CDR3 spans 13 amino acids. The V end was cut by 0 bases, the J end by 7 bases, with 8 bases between. Germline assignment: CDR1 SGHRS and CDR2 YFSETQ. The CDR3 is CASSLERGNEQFF. CDR3 bases: TGCGCCAGCAGCTTGGAAAGGGGGAATGAGCAGTTCTTC.

The chain couples TRBV2 to TRBJ1-1; possibly TRBD1 for D (5 bases). The ends were cut back, 5 bases at V and 6 bases at J, with 10 bases in the middle. CDR3 size: 12 residues. CDR1 SNHLY and CDR2 FYNNEI come from the germline V gene. CDR3 amino acids: CASSLWGPEAFF. DNA for the CDR3: TGTGCCAGCAGTTTATGGGGCCCTGAAGCTTTCTTT.

The chain employs TRBV19 and TRBJ2-2, with 7 bases matching TRBD1. V was clipped by 4 bases and J by 1 base; unmatched bases: 0. CDR3 length equals 14 residues. The germline V gene encodes CDR1 LNHDA and CDR2 SQIVND (reference sequence). CDR3 sequence: CASSRTGNTGELFF. In DNA form, the CDR3 reads TGTGCCAGTAGTAGGACAGGGAACACCGGGGAGCTGTTTTTT.

The chain recombines TRBV10-3 with TRBJ1-4; possible D gene TRBD1, 6 bases. V was cut by 1 base and J by 0 bases, with 12 bases left in between. CDR3 size: 17 residues. The V gene's germline CDR1 is ENHRY and CDR2 SYGVKD. For the CDR3, the DNA is TGTGCCATCAGTGAGTTCTGGGGGCGGGCAACTAATGAAAAACTGTTTTTT. Translated: CAISEFWGRATNEKLFF.

The chain uses TRBV7-6 and TRBJ2-3; D ambiguous. The V gene's germline CDR1 is SGHVS and CDR2 FNYEAQ. The CDR3 covers 12 residues. V lost 1 base to trimming and J lost 6 bases, with 5 bases between them. CDR3 in amino acids: CASSLGEDTQYF. The CDR3 DNA follows: TGTGCCAGCAGCTTAGGAGAGGATACGCAGTATTTT.

V is TRBV27 and J is TRBJ2-2; TRBD2 agrees at 10 bases. J lost 4 bases, V lost 2 bases, and 1 base had no gene match. The CDR3 sequence is 15 residues long. CDR1 MNHEY and CDR2 SMNVEV come from the germline V gene (reference sequence). The CDR3 loop is CASSLVAGGTGELFF. The DNA for the CDR3 is TGTGCCAGCAGTTTAGTAGCGGGAGGCACCGGGGAGCTGTTTTTT.

The rearrangement links TRBV5-1 to TRBJ2-2, with TRBD2 matching over 8 bases. Germline loops: CDR1 SGHRS, CDR2 YFSETQ. The V and J ends lost 2 bases and 4 bases, in that order; junction bases with no gene match: 22. CDR3 size: 21 residues. CDR3 region: CASSLPKSFGETAGGTGELFF. CDR3 in DNA: TGCGCCAGCAGCTTACCCAAATCCTTTGGCGAGACGGCGGGAGGCACCGGGGAGCTGTTTTTT.

The V and J genes are TRBV19 and TRBJ2-3; 11 positions match TRBD2. Germline V gene sequence: CDR1 LNHDA, CDR2 SQIVND (reference sequence). The junction had 17 bases not matched to a gene; V was cut back by 7 bases and J by 11 bases. The CDR3 runs 16 residues. The CDR3 DNA reads TGTGCCAGTAATCCGGCCGGGCTAGCGGGAGGCAACGGGCAGTATTTT. It specifies CASNPAGLAGGNGQYF.

Of note for this clone: Just one base apart from a much larger clone, this may be a read error. Other DNA sequences from this sample encode an identical CDR3 as well. The J gene is TRBJ1-2, the V gene TRBV9; D is ambiguous. CDR1 and CDR2 (germline): SGDLS, YYNGEE. This CDR3 spans 16 amino acids. The V gene lost 0 bases and the J gene lost 1 base, with 13 bases spanning the gap. The CDR3 loop is CASSVAPGEGNYGYTF. CDR3 DNA sequence: TGTGCCAGCAGCGTAGCTCCGGGAGAGGGTAACTATGGCTACACCTTC. The full variable domain, rest sourced from reference TRBV9 and TRBJ1-2, is DSGVTQTPKHLITATGQRVTLRCSPRSGDLSVYWYQQSLDQGLQFLIQYYNGEERAKGNILERFSAQQFPDLHSELNLSSLELGDSALYFCASSVAPGEGNYGYTFGSGTRLTVV.

The chain recombines TRBV30 with TRBJ2-3, with D unclear. V lost 1 base, J lost 4 bases, and 9 bases lay in between. CDR1 is GTSNPN, CDR2 SVGIG, per germline (reference sequence). This CDR3 is built from 13 residues. As DNA, the CDR3 is TGTGCCTGGAGTGAAGTAGTATCAGATACGCAGTATTTT. Translated: CAWSEVVSDTQYF.

This sequence joins TRBV20-1 and TRBJ2-7, with 10 bases that match TRBD1. This CDR3 contains 14 residues. The V gene end was trimmed by 3 bases and the J gene end by 3 bases; junction bases not matched to a gene: 5. The germline V gene has CDR1 DFQATT and CDR2 SNEGSKA (reference sequence). The CDR3 region has the DNA TGCAGTGCTAGTCAGACAGGGGGCTTCTACGAGCAGTACTTC. Translating it yields CSASQTGGFYEQYF.

This clone appeared a single time. This chain links TRBV5-5 with TRBJ2-1; D possibly corresponds to TRBD2 (6 bases). The CDR3 has 11 amino acids. The V and J ends lost 5 bases and 8 bases respectively, with 8 bases between them. Germline V lookup: CDR1 SGHKS, CDR2 YYEKEE (reference sequence). The CDR3 is CASRGGDEQFF. CDR3 nucleotides: TGTGCCAGCAGAGGAGGGGATGAGCAGTTCTTC.

The rearrangement joins TRBV5-4 to TRBJ1-5; the D gene is possibly TRBD1 (6 bases). In germline, CDR1 is SGHNT, CDR2 YYREEE (reference sequence). Trimming took off 4 bases at V and 4 bases at J, with 15 bases between the two ends. The CDR3 consists of 15 residues. The CDR3 reads CASSRTQGLNQPQHF. As DNA, the CDR3 is TGTGCCAGCAGCCGGACACAGGGCTTAAATCAGCCCCAGCATTTT. The entire variable domain, with the rest obtained from reference TRBV5-4 and TRBJ1-5, is as follows: ETGVTQSPTHLIKTRGQQVTLRCSSQSGHNTVSWYQQALGQGPQFIFQYYREEENGRGNFPPRFSGLQFPNYSSELNVNALELDDSALYLCASSRTQGLNQPQHFGDGTRLSIL.

The chain recombines TRBV5-5 with TRBJ2-5, with 12 bases fitting TRBD2. Looked up from germline, CDR1 is SGHKS and CDR2 is YYEKEE (reference sequence). The CDR3 runs to 17 residues. The junction had 10 bases not matched to a gene; V was cut back by 5 bases and J by 2 bases. The CDR3 sequence: CASSQGRLAGVQETQYF. Here the CDR3 DNA reads TGTGCCAGCAGTCAAGGCAGACTAGCGGGGGTTCAAGAGACCCAGTACTTC.

This clone was picked up one time. The genes are TRBV5-4 and TRBJ1-2, with D possibly TRBD1 on 6 matching bases. CDR3 length: 15 residues. CDR1 is SGHNT, CDR2 YYREEE, per germline (reference sequence). V dropped 4 bases and J dropped 10 bases, with 23 bases sitting between them. CDR3: CASSTRQASHSDYTF. The CDR3 coding sequence is TGTGCCAGCAGCACACGACAGGCATCCCATAGCGACTACACCTTC.

V is TRBV5-1 and J is TRBJ1-1; 12 bases are a match to TRBD1. CDR3 length: 16 amino acids. Per germline, CDR1 SGHRS and CDR2 YFSETQ. With 2 bases clipped from V and 6 bases from J, the junction kept 8 bases outside the gene matches. This chain's CDR3 is CASSFSGTGGIPEAFF. The CDR3 DNA reads as TGCGCCAGCAGCTTTAGTGGGACAGGGGGCATTCCTGAAGCTTTCTTT.

This clone was counted a single time. The chain has TRBV20-1 and TRBJ1-5; D not certain. V lost 3 bases to trimming and J lost 2 bases, with 11 bases between them. Germline V gene lookup returns CDR1 DFQATT and CDR2 SNEGSKA (reference sequence). The length of the CDR3 is 14 residues. The CDR3 sequence is CSASELGGNQPQHF. DNA for the CDR3: TGCAGTGCTAGTGAACTGGGCGGCAATCAGCCCCAGCATTTT.

This clone has a single count. The rearrangement joins TRBV5-1 to TRBJ2-7; possibly TRBD2 for D (6 bases). Germline loops: CDR1 SGHRS, CDR2 YFSETQ. This CDR3 is 14 amino acids long. The germline V and J ends were trimmed by 0 bases and 3 bases, with 10 bases remaining between them. CDR3 sequence (DNA): TGCGCCAGCAGCTTGGTTCTTAGCGGCTACGAGCAGTACTTC. As protein: CASSLVLSGYEQYF.

V and J are TRBV7-6 and TRBJ2-3, with 10 bases fitting TRBD2. Trimming at V came to 1 base and at J to 5 bases, leaving 12 bases not matched to a gene. In germline, CDR1 is SGHVS, CDR2 FNYEAQ. The CDR3 has 18 amino acids. The CDR3 loop is CASSLEGGAGGPGDTQYF. DNA for the CDR3: TGTGCCAGCAGCTTAGAAGGGGGAGCGGGAGGGCCTGGAGATACGCAGTATTTT.

Only a few counts were recorded for this clone. V and J are TRBV19 and TRBJ2-5; a possible D gene is TRBD2 (5 bases). This CDR3 is 15 amino acids long. Germline loops: CDR1 LNHDA, CDR2 SQIVND (reference sequence). The germline V and J ends were trimmed by 4 bases and 4 bases, with 16 bases remaining between them. CDR3 coding DNA: TGTGCCAGTAGTAATTTTGGTGTAGAGGGAGAGACCCAGTACTTC. Its translation: CASSNFGVEGETQYF.

The rearrangement joins TRBV9 to TRBJ2-1; TRBD2 matches 10 bases. Germline V CDR1 and CDR2: SGDLS, YYNGEE. The junction had 3 bases not matched to a gene; V was cut back by 0 bases and J by 6 bases. The CDR3 sequence is 15 residues long. The CDR3 bases are TGTGCCAGCAGCGTAGTGGCTAGCGGGAGCAATGAGCAGTTCTTC. Encoded protein: CASSVVASGSNEQFF.

The V gene is TRBV4-3, the J gene TRBJ1-4, with D maybe TRBD1 (6 bases). V lost 2 bases and J lost 10, with 20 bases in between. The germline gives CDR1 LGHNA, CDR2 YSLEER. The CDR3 has 16 residues. Written as DNA, the CDR3 is TGCGCCAGCAGCCAATCTCGGGGGTTGGGAGGGGGAAAACTGTTTTTT. It yields the protein CASSQSRGLGGGKLFF.

The rearrangement joins TRBV27 to TRBJ2-1; no definite D call. In germline, CDR1 is MNHEY, CDR2 SMNVEV (reference sequence). V was pared by 0 bases and J by 5 bases, with 8 bases between. The CDR3 is made up of 14 amino acids. Written as DNA, the CDR3 is TGTGCCAGCAGTTTATCGGCGGCACACAATGAGCAGTTCTTC. The encoded protein is CASSLSAAHNEQFF.

This rearrangement joins TRBV19 to TRBJ1-1; D not resolved. The CDR3 covers 14 residues. The germline V gene has CDR1 LNHDA and CDR2 SQIVND (reference sequence). With 1 base removed from V and 1 base from J, the gap between germline ends came to 7 bases. CDR3 amino acids: CASSIVRGNTEAFF. The CDR3 DNA follows: TGTGCCAGTAGTATAGTGAGAGGGAACACTGAAGCTTTCTTT.

The chain links TRBV7-2 to TRBJ2-3, with 8 bases matching TRBD2. Trimming cost V 2 bases and J 5 bases; bases outside gene matches: 6. Per the germline V gene, CDR1 is SGHTA and CDR2 is FQGNSA. This CDR3 region has 15 residues. CDR3 sequence: CASSLTGTRGDTQYF. The CDR3 DNA reads as TGTGCCAGCAGCTTAACCGGGACTAGGGGAGATACGCAGTATTTT.

The genes are TRBV30 and TRBJ1-2; 9 bases are a match to TRBD1. The CDR3 covers 15 residues. Per germline, CDR1 GTSNPN and CDR2 SVGIG (reference sequence). V shed 1 base, J shed 4 bases, and the junction held 7 bases outside the gene matches. CDR3 residues: CAWSAGQGQVYGYTF. CDR3 nucleotide sequence: TGTGCCTGGAGTGCAGGACAGGGGCAAGTCTATGGCTACACCTTC.

V gene TRBV19 combines with J gene TRBJ2-1, with 10 bases aligning to TRBD2. Germline trimming cut 3 bases from V and 9 bases from J; bases unmatched to any gene: 5. The CDR3 spans 14 residues. CDR1 LNHDA and CDR2 SQIVND come from the germline V gene (reference sequence). The CDR3 loop reads CASSISSGSREQFF. The CDR3 DNA reads as TGTGCCAGTAGTATTTCTAGCGGGAGTCGTGAGCAGTTCTTC.

The genes are TRBV15 and TRBJ2-5; no reliable D call. Germline CDR1 and CDR2: LNHNV and YYDKDF (reference sequence). The CDR3 runs 15 residues. The V end lost 0 bases, the J end lost 5 bases, and 13 bases lay between the germline ends. The CDR3: CATSRDFPGRETQYF. The CDR3 DNA reads TGTGCCACCAGCAGAGATTTTCCCGGCAGGGAGACCCAGTACTTC.

This clone appeared once. V and J are TRBV5-1 and TRBJ1-3; D perhaps matches TRBD1 (5 bases). The CDR3 loop spans 16 amino acids. Trimming cost V 0 bases and J 4 bases, with 14 bases left between them. From germline, CDR1 is SGHRS and CDR2 YFSETQ. The CDR3, as DNA: TGCGCCAGCAGCTTGGAACTCGGGGGTGGCGGAAACACCATATATTTT. Protein product: CASSLELGGGGNTIYF.

The chain employs TRBV2 and TRBJ2-5; the D is unclear. Germline loops: CDR1 SNHLY, CDR2 FYNNEI. The germline V and J ends were trimmed by 5 bases and 4 bases, with 8 bases remaining between them. This CDR3 comprises 12 residues. CDR3: CASSQVRETQYF. The CDR3 DNA follows: TGTGCCAGCAGTCAAGTGCGAGAGACCCAGTACTTC.